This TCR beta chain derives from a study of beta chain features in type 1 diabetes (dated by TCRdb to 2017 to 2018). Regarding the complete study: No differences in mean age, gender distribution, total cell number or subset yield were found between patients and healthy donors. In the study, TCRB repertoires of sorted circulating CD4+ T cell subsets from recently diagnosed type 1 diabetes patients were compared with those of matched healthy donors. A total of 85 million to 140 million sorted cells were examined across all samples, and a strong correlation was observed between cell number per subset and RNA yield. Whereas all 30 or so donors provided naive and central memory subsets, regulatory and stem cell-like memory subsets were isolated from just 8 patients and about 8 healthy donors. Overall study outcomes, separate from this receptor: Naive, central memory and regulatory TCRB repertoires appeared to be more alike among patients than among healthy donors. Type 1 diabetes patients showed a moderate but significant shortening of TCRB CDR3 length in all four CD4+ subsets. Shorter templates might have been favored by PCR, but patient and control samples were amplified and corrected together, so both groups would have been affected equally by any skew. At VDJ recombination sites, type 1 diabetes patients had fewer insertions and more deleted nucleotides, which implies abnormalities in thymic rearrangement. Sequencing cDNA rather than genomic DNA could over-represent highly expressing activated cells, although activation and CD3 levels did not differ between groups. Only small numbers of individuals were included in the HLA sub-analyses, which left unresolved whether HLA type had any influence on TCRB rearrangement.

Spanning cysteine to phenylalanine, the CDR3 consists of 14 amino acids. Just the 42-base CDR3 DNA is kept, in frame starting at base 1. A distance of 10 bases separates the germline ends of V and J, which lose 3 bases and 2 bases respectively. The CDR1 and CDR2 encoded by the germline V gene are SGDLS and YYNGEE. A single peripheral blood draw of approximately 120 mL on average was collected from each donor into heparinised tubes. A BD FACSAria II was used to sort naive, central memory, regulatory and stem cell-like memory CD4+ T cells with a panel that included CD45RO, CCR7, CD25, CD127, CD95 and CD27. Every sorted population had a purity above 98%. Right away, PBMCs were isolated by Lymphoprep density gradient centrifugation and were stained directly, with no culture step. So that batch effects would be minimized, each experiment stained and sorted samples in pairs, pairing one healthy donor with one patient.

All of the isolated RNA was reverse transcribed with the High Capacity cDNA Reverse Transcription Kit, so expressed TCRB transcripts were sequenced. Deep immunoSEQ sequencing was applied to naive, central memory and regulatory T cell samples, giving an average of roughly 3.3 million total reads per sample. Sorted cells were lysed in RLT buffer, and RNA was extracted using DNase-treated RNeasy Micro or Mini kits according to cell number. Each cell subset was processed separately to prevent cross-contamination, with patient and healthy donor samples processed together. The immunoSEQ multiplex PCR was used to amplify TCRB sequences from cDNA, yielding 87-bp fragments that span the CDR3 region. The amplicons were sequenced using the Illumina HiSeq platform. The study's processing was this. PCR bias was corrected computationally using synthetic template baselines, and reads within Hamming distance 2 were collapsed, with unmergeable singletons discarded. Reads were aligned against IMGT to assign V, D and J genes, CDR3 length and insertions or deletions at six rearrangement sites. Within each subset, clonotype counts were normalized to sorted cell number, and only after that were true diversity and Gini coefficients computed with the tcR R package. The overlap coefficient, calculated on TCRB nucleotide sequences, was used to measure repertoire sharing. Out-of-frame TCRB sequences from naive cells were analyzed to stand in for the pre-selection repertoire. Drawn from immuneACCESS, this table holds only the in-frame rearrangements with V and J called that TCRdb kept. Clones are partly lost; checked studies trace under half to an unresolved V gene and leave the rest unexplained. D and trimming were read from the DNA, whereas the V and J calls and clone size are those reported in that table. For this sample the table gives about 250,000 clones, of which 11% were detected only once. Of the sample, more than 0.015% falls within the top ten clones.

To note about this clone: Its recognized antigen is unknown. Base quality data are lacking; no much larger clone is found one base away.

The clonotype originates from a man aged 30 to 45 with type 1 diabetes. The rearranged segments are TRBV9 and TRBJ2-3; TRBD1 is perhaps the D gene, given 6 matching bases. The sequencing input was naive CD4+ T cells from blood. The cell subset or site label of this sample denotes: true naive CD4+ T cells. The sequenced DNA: TGTGCCAGCAGCGCCCAGGGGCCCACAGATACGCAGTATTTT. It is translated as CASSAQGPTDTQYF.